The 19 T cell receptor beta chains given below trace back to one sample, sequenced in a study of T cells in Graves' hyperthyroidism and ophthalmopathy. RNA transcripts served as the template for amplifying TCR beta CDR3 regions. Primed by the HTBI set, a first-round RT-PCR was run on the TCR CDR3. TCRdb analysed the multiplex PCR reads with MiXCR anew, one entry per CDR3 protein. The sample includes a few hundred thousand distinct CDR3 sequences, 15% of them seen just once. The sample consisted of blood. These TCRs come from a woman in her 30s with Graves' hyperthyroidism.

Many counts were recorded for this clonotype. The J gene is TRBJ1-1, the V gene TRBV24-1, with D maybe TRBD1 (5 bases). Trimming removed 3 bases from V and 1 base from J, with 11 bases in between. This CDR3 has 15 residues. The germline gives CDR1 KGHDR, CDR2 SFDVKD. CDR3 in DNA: TGTGCCACCAGTGATGCAGGGAGACCGAACACTGAAGCTTTCTTT. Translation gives CATSDAGRPNTEAFF.

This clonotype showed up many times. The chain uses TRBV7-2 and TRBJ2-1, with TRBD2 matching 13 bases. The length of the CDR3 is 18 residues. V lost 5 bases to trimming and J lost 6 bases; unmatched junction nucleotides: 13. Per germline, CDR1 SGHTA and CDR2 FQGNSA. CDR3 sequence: CASSRLGLAGSRGNEQFF. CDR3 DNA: TGTGCCAGCAGCCGCCTGGGACTAGCGGGAAGTAGGGGCAATGAGCAGTTCTTC.

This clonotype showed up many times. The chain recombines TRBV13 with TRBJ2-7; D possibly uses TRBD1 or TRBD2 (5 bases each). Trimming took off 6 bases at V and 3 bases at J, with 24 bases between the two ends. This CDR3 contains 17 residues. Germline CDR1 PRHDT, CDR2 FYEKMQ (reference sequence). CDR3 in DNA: TGTGCCAGCAGTCCCTCACGGGGCCAGGGAAGAAGCTACGAGCAGTACTTC. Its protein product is CASSPSRGQGRSYEQYF.

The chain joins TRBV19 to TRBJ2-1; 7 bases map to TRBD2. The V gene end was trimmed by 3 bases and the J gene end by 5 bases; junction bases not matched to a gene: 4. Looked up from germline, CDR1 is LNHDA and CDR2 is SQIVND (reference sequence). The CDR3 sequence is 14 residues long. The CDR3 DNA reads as TGTGCCAGTAGTATGGGGACTAACCACAATGAGCAGTTCTTC. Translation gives CASSMGTNHNEQFF.

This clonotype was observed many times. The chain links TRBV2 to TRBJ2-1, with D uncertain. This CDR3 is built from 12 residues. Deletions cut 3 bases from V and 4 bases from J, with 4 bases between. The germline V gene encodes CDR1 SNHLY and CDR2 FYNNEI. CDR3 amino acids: CASSDMYNEQFF. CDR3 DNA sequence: TGTGCCAGCAGTGACATGTACAATGAGCAGTTCTTC.

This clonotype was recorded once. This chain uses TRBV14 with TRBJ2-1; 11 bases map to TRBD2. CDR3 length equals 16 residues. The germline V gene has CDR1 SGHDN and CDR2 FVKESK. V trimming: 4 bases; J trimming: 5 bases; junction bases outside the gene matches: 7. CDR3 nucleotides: TGTGCCAGCAGCCCCGGATCGACTAGCGGGAACAATGAGCAGTTCTTC. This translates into CASSPGSTSGNNEQFF.

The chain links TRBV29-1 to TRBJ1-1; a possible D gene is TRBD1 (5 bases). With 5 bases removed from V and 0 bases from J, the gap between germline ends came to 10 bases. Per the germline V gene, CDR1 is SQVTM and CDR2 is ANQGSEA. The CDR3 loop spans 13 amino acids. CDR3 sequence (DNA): TGCAGCGTTAAAGGGACCATGAACACTGAAGCTTTCTTT. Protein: CSVKGTMNTEAFF.

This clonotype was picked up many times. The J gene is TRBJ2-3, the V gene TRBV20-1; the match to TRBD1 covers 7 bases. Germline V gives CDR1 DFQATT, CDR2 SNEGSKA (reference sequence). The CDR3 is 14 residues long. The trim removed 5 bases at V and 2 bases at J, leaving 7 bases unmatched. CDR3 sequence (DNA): TGCAGTGCTCACACGGGACAGCCCACAGATACGCAGTATTTT. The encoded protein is CSAHTGQPTDTQYF.

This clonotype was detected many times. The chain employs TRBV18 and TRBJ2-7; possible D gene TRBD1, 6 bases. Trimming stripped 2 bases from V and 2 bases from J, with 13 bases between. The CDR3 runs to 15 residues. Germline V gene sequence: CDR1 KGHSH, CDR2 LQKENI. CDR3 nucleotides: TGTGCCAGCTCACCAATGGGGACAAGCGCCTACGAGCAGTACTTC. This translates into CASSPMGTSAYEQYF.

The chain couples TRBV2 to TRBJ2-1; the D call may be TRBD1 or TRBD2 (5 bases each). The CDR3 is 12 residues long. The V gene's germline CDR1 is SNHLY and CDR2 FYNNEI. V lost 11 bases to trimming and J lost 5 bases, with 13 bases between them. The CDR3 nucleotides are TGTGCCGCGGCCTTGGGGGACAATGAGCAGTTCTTC. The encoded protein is CAAALGDNEQFF.

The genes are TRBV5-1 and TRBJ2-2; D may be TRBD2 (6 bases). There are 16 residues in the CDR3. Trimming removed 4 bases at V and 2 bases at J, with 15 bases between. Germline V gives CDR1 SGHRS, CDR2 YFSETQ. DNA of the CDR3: TGCGCCAGCAGCGGACTGGGACTTACAAACACCGGGGAGCTGTTTTTT. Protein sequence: CASSGLGLTNTGELFF.

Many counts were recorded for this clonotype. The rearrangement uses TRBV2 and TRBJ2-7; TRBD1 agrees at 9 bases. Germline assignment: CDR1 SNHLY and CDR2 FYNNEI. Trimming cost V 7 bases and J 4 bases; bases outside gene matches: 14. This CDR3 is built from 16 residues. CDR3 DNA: TGTGCCAGCACCCCAGTCCCAACAGGGGGCTTGTACGAGCAGTACTTC. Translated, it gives CASTPVPTGGLYEQYF.

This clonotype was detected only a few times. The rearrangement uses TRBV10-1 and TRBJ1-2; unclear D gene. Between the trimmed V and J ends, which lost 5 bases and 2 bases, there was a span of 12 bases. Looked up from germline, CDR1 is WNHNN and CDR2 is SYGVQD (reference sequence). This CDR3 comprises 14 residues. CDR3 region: CASSPGRMNYGYTF. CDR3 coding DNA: TGCGCCAGCAGTCCCGGCAGGATGAACTATGGCTACACCTTC.

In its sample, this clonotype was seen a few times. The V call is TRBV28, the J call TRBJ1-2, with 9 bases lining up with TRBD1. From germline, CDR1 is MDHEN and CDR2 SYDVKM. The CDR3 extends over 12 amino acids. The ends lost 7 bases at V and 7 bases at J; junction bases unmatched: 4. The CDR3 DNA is TGTGCCAGCATGGGACAGGGTCTTGGCTACACCTTC. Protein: CASMGQGLGYTF.

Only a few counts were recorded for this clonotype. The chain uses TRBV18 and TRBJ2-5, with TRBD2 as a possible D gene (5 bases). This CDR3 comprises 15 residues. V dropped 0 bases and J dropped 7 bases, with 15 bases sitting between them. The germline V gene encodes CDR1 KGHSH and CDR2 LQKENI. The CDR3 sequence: CASSPPRLPIGTQYF. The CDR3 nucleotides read TGTGCCAGCTCACCACCGCGACTACCCATAGGGACCCAGTACTTC. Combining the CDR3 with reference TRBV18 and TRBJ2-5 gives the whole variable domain NAGVMQNPRHLVRRRGQEARLRCSPMKGHSHVYWYRQLPEEGLKFMVYLQKENIIDESGMPKERFSAEFPKEGPSILRIQQVVRGDSAAYFCASSPPRLPIGTQYFGPGTRLLVL.

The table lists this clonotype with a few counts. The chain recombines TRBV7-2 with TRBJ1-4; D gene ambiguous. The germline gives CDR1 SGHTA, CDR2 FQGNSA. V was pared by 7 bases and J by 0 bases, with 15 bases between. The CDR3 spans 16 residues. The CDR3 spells CASTNYDLATNEKLFF. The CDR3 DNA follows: TGTGCCAGCACTAACTACGACCTTGCAACTAATGAAAAACTGTTTTTT.

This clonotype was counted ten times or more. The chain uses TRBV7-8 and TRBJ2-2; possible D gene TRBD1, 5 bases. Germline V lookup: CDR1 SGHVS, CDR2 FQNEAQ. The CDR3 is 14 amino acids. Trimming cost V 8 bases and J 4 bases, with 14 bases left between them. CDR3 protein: CASLAGWGTGELFF. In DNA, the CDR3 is TGTGCCAGCTTGGCAGGGTGGGGCACCGGGGAGCTGTTTTTT.

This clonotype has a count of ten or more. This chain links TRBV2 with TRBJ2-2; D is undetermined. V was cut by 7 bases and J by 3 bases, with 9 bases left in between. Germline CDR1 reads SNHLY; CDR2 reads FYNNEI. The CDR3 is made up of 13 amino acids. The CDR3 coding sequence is TGTGCCAGCATCGAGGCGGACACCGGGGAGCTGTTTTTT. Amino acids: CASIEADTGELFF.

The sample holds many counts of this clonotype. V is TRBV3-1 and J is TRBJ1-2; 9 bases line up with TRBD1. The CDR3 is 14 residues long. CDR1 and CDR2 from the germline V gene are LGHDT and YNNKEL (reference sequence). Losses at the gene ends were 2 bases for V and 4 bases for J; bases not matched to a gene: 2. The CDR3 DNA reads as TGTGCCAGCAGCCAAACGGGACAGGGCTATGGCTACACCTTC. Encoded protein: CASSQTGQGYGYTF.